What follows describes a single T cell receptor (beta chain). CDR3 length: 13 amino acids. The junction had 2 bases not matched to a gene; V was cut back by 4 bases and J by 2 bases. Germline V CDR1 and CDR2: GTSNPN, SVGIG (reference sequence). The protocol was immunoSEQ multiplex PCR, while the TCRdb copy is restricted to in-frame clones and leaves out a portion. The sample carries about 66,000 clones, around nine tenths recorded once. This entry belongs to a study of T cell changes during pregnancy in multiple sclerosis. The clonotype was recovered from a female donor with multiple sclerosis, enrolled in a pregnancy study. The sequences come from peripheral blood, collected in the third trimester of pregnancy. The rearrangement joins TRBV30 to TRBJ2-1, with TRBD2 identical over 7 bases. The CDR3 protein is CAWTGGPYNEQFF. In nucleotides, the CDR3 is TGTGCCTGGACGGGAGGACCCTACAATGAGCAGTTCTTC.